Presented here are 30 T cell receptor beta chains from one specimen sequenced in a study of blood T cell repertoires in COVID-19. Only in-frame clones appear in the TCRdb table, and some are missing; sequencing was by immunoSEQ multiplex PCR. The repertoire holds around 280,000 clones, with 89% as singletons. Sequenced material: peripheral blood. These receptors all come from a woman aged 25 to 39 with COVID-19, enrolled during active disease.

This chain uses TRBV7-6 with TRBJ2-3; 7 nucleotides line up with TRBD2. The CDR3 covers 15 residues. V shed 2 bases, J shed 2 bases, and the junction held 4 bases outside the gene matches. Germline V gene sequence: CDR1 SGHVS, CDR2 FNYEAQ. CDR3 bases: TGTGCCAGCAGCTTACGAGCGGGGTACACAGATACGCAGTATTTT. Its translation is CASSLRAGYTDTQYF.

This clone is a singleton in its sample. The rearrangement joins TRBV5-8 to TRBJ2-3; D call uncertain. V lost 1 base to trimming and J lost 2 bases, with 5 bases between them. The CDR3 has 13 amino acids. Per germline, CDR1 SGHTS and CDR2 YDEGEE. This CDR3 reads CASSLLFTDTQYF. CDR3 sequence (DNA): TGTGCCAGCAGCTTGCTCTTCACAGATACGCAGTATTTT.

The gene calls are TRBV7-9 and TRBJ1-2, with D tentatively TRBD1 (6 bases). The CDR3 has 16 residues. Trimming took 1 base from V and 6 from J, leaving 18 bases between them. Looked up from germline, CDR1 is SEHNR and CDR2 is FQNEAQ (reference sequence). The CDR3 protein is CASSLEAVSRGDGYTF. For the CDR3, the DNA is TGTGCCAGCAGCTTAGAGGCGGTCAGCAGGGGAGATGGCTACACCTTC. Full variable domain (outside the CDR3, taken from reference TRBV7-9 and TRBJ1-2): DTGVSQNPRHKITKRGQNVTFRCDPISEHNRLYWYRQTLGQGPEFLTYFQNEAQLEKSRLLSDRFSAERPKGSFSTLEIQRTEQGDSAMYLCASSLEAVSRGDGYTFGSGTRLTVV.

This sequence joins TRBV30 and TRBJ2-7, with 9 bases lining up with TRBD1. Germline V gene sequence: CDR1 GTSNPN, CDR2 SVGIG (reference sequence). The J segment lost 5 bases and the V segment lost 0 bases, leaving 5 bases of the junction unmatched. CDR3 length: 14 residues. In DNA, the CDR3 is TGTGCCTGGAGTGTAGGGACAGGGCTGGACGAGCAGTACTTC. It is translated as CAWSVGTGLDEQYF.

The J gene is TRBJ2-7, the V gene TRBV27; maybe TRBD1 (6 bases). From germline, CDR1 is MNHEY and CDR2 SMNVEV (reference sequence). Trimming took off 3 bases at V and 1 base at J, with 7 bases between the two ends. This CDR3 spans 13 amino acids. The CDR3 sequence is CASSFDRSYEQYF. CDR3 DNA: TGTGCCAGCAGTTTCGACAGGTCCTACGAGCAGTACTTC.

This chain links TRBV5-6 with TRBJ1-5; a possible D gene is TRBD1 (6 bases). CDR3 size: 14 residues. V lost 2 bases and J lost 2, with 8 bases in between. Germline-derived CDR1 and CDR2 are SGHDT and YYEEEE. CDR3 sequence reads: CASSFQGRNQPQHF. CDR3 sequence (DNA): TGTGCCAGCAGCTTCCAGGGGCGCAATCAGCCCCAGCATTTT.

The chain recombines TRBV5-5 with TRBJ1-5; 7 bases fit TRBD1. Looked up from germline, CDR1 is SGHKS and CDR2 is YYEKEE (reference sequence). V was pared by 2 bases and J by 0 bases, with 5 bases of the junction left unmatched. The CDR3 has 16 residues. The chain's CDR3 is CASSFSGQNSNQPQHF. The CDR3 DNA is TGTGCCAGCAGCTTTTCGGGACAGAATAGCAATCAGCCCCAGCATTTT. Based on the CDR3 plus reference TRBV5-5 and TRBJ1-5, the full variable domain is DAGVTQSPTHLIKTRGQQVTLRCSPISGHKSVSWYQQVLGQGPQFIFQYYEKEERGRGNFPDRFSARQFPNYSSELNVNALLLGDSALYLCASSFSGQNSNQPQHFGDGTRLSIL.

The chain joins TRBV7-9 to TRBJ1-3, with 8 bases that match TRBD1. The CDR3 loop spans 16 amino acids. Germline V gene lookup returns CDR1 SEHNR and CDR2 FQNEAQ (reference sequence). The ends lost 5 bases at V and 0 bases at J; junction bases unmatched: 6. CDR3: CASSPQGATSGNTIYF. The CDR3 DNA is TGTGCCAGCAGCCCGCAGGGGGCGACCTCTGGAAACACCATATATTTT.

The table lists this clone with a few counts. The chain links TRBV6-5 to TRBJ1-1; 8 nucleotides line up with TRBD1. V gave up 5 bases and J gave up 0 bases; unmatched junction bases: 5. This CDR3 comprises 15 residues. The germline V gene has CDR1 MNHEY and CDR2 SVGAGI. The CDR3 protein is CASSPTGDMNTEAFF. The CDR3 coding sequence is TGTGCCAGCAGTCCGACAGGGGACATGAACACTGAAGCTTTCTTT.

The chain is built from TRBV19 and TRBJ1-5; 9 bases match TRBD1. This CDR3 has 15 residues. The germline V gene encodes CDR1 LNHDA and CDR2 SQIVND (reference sequence). With 6 bases clipped from V and 3 bases from J, the junction kept 6 bases outside the gene matches. CDR3: CASSGTGRSNQPQHF. In DNA, the CDR3 is TGTGCCAGTAGCGGGACAGGGCGCTCCAATCAGCCCCAGCATTTT.

J is TRBJ2-3 and V is TRBV18, with D tentatively TRBD2 (5 bases). The CDR3 sequence is 13 residues long. Looked up from germline, CDR1 is KGHSH and CDR2 is LQKENI. Trimming took 3 bases from V and 4 from J, leaving 8 bases between them. In DNA form, the CDR3 reads TGTGCCAGCTCACCCCTTAGCGCAGATACGCAGTATTTT. As protein: CASSPLSADTQYF. Filled out from reference TRBV18 and TRBJ2-3, the complete variable domain reads NAGVMQNPRHLVRRRGQEARLRCSPMKGHSHVYWYRQLPEEGLKFMVYLQKENIIDESGMPKERFSAEFPKEGPSILRIQQVVRGDSAAYFCASSPLSADTQYFGPGTRLTVL.

The chain links TRBV11-3 to TRBJ2-7; D possibly corresponds to TRBD1 (6 bases). V was pared by 0 bases and J by 3 bases, with 18 bases between. The CDR3 is made up of 17 amino acids. Germline lookup yields CDR1 SGHNT and CDR2 YENEEA. CDR3: CASSLDGPRGPYYEQYF. CDR3 sequence (DNA): TGTGCCAGCAGCTTAGATGGTCCCAGGGGACCTTACTACGAGCAGTACTTC.

The chain recombines TRBV5-1 with TRBJ2-7; D is unresolved. CDR3 size: 12 residues. Germline V lookup: CDR1 SGHRS, CDR2 YFSETQ. V lost 1 base to trimming and J lost 3 bases, with 5 bases between them. CDR3 region: CASSLSGYEQYF. CDR3 DNA: TGCGCCAGCAGCTTGTCCGGCTACGAGCAGTACTTC.

The gene calls are TRBV4-1 and TRBJ2-2; 7 bases agree with TRBD1. The germline CDR1 and CDR2 sequences are MGHRA and YSYEKL. Germline trimming cut 6 bases from V and 2 bases from J; bases unmatched to any gene: 6. The CDR3 is made up of 15 amino acids. CDR3 coding DNA: TGCGCCAGCAGGTTAGGGGGCGTCAACACCGGGGAGCTGTTTTTT. Translating gives CASRLGGVNTGELFF.

The chain uses TRBV5-4 and TRBJ2-5; 10 nucleotides agree with TRBD2. The CDR3 loop spans 16 amino acids. V lost 4 bases, J lost 2 bases, and 8 bases stayed unmatched. The germline CDR1 and CDR2 sequences are SGHNT and YYREEE (reference sequence). CDR3 nucleotide sequence: TGTGCCAGCAGCCCCAGTCTAGCGGGGGCTCAAGAGACCCAGTACTTC. This translates into CASSPSLAGAQETQYF.

In DNA, the CDR3 is TGTGCCAGCAGATCGACAGGGTGGGACTATGGCTACACCTTC. It specifies CASRSTGWDYGYTF. The rearrangement links TRBV6-5 to TRBJ1-2, with 7 bases lining up with TRBD1. Germline CDR1 is MNHEY and CDR2 is SVGAGI. This CDR3 spans 14 amino acids. With 6 bases clipped from V and 3 bases from J, the junction kept 7 bases outside the gene matches.

The rearrangement uses TRBV18 and TRBJ2-5; possible D gene TRBD2, 5 bases. Trimming stripped 3 bases from V and 0 bases from J, with 14 bases between. Per germline, CDR1 KGHSH and CDR2 LQKENI. The CDR3 consists of 16 residues. The CDR3 protein is CASSPWRQRDQETQYF. The CDR3 nucleotides are TGTGCCAGCTCACCCTGGCGGCAGAGGGACCAAGAGACCCAGTACTTC.

This rearrangement joins TRBV5-1 to TRBJ2-3; maybe TRBD2 (5 bases). Germline V lookup: CDR1 SGHRS, CDR2 YFSETQ. The CDR3 has 19 amino acids. Trimming pared 0 bases from V and 0 bases from J, leaving 20 bases between. This chain's CDR3 is CASSLVGDRPYVSTDTQYF. DNA of the CDR3: TGCGCCAGCAGCTTGGTCGGGGATCGGCCATACGTAAGCACAGATACGCAGTATTTT.

V is TRBV30 and J is TRBJ1-6, with D unclear. This CDR3 contains 12 residues. V gave up 8 bases and J gave up 5 bases, with 10 bases separating them. The V gene's germline CDR1 is GTSNPN and CDR2 SVGIG (reference sequence). This CDR3 reads CAQGDNNSPLHF. The CDR3 region has the DNA TGTGCCCAAGGAGATAATAATTCACCCCTCCACTTT.

The genes are TRBV15 and TRBJ1-1, with D unresolved. Germline values: CDR1 LNHNV, CDR2 YYDKDF (reference sequence). This CDR3 has 13 residues. V was cut by 0 bases and J by 10 bases, with 12 bases left in between. In DNA form, the CDR3 reads TGTGCCACCAGCAGAGATAGCGGTATTGGAGCTTTCTTT. Its translation: CATSRDSGIGAFF.

The rearrangement uses TRBV5-6 and TRBJ2-1; D may be TRBD2 (6 bases). Germline assignment: CDR1 SGHDT and CDR2 YYEEEE. CDR3 length: 16 residues. The ends were cut back, 2 bases at V and 4 bases at J, with 16 bases in the middle. The CDR3 spells CASSFESGEHYNEQFF. In DNA, the CDR3 is TGTGCCAGCAGCTTCGAGTCGGGAGAACATTACAATGAGCAGTTCTTC.

The chain uses TRBV6-5 and TRBJ2-3; TRBD2 is a possible D gene (5 bases). The ends were cut back, 5 bases at V and 2 bases at J, with 11 bases in the middle. The germline gives CDR1 MNHEY, CDR2 SVGAGI. This CDR3 spans 14 amino acids. CDR3 protein: CASSHRGNTDTQYF. The CDR3 DNA follows: TGTGCCAGCAGTCACCGGGGAAACACAGATACGCAGTATTTT.

This rearrangement joins TRBV19 to TRBJ2-1; maybe TRBD2 (5 bases). The CDR3 runs 14 residues. Germline V gives CDR1 LNHDA, CDR2 SQIVND (reference sequence). V gave up 7 bases and J gave up 6 bases, with 16 bases separating them. The CDR3 reads CASTMGSSGNEQFF. The CDR3 nucleotides read TGTGCCAGTACCATGGGGAGTTCAGGCAATGAGCAGTTCTTC.

The chain links TRBV3-1 (or the pseudogene TRBV3-2) to TRBJ1-4, with D possibly TRBD1 on 5 matching bases. The CDR3 has 16 residues. V was shortened by 1 base and J by 4 bases, with 13 bases between the two germline ends. Germline lookup yields CDR1 LGHDT and CDR2 YNNKEL (reference sequence). The CDR3, as DNA: TGTGCCAGCAGCCAAGGGGTCGGGAGGGGTAATGAAAAACTGTTTTTT. Its protein is CASSQGVGRGNEKLFF.

The chain is built from TRBV11-2 and TRBJ2-2, with TRBD1 identical over 8 bases. This CDR3 is 12 amino acids long. V gave up 10 bases and J gave up 6 bases; unmatched junction bases: 4. CDR1 is SGHAT, CDR2 FQNNGV, per germline. The chain's CDR3 is CATEQGAGELFF. The CDR3 DNA reads TGTGCCACAGAACAGGGGGCCGGGGAGCTGTTTTTT.

V is TRBV4-2 and J is TRBJ2-4; tentative D call: TRBD1 (6 bases). Trimming shortened V by 1 base and J by 3 bases, and 19 bases separated the two germline ends. In germline, CDR1 is LGHNA, CDR2 YNFKEQ. This CDR3 has 18 residues. CDR3 DNA: TGTGCCAGCAGCCAAGTAGGTTTCCAGGGGCTGAACAAAAACATTCAGTACTTC. It specifies CASSQVGFQGLNKNIQYF.

V and J are TRBV6-5 and TRBJ2-1; perhaps TRBD1 as D (6 bases). Germline-derived CDR1 and CDR2 are MNHEY and SVGAGI. V was cut by 2 bases and J by 4 bases, with 9 bases left in between. This CDR3 contains 14 residues. CDR3: CASSYGGSYNEQFF. DNA for the CDR3: TGTGCCAGCAGTTACGGGGGCTCTTACAATGAGCAGTTCTTC.

This clone occurred a few times. The chain carries TRBV5-1 and TRBJ1-1; D unresolved. Germline V gene sequence: CDR1 SGHRS, CDR2 YFSETQ. This CDR3 has 14 amino acids. The V and J ends lost 0 bases and 0 bases respectively, with 6 bases between them. The CDR3 DNA reads TGCGCCAGCAGCTTGGCCCAAATGAACACTGAAGCTTTCTTT. Protein: CASSLAQMNTEAFF. Full variable domain (missing parts from reference TRBV5-1 and TRBJ1-1): KAGVTQTPRYLIKTRGQQVTLSCSPISGHRSVSWYQQTPGQGLQFLFEYFSETQRNKGNFPGRFSGRQFSNSRSEMNVSTLELGDSALYLCASSLAQMNTEAFFGQGTRLTVV.

The chain uses TRBV2 and TRBJ1-2; D possibly corresponds to TRBD1 (5 bases). Germline V gene sequence: CDR1 SNHLY, CDR2 FYNNEI. V dropped 7 bases and J dropped 8 bases, with 17 bases sitting between them. The CDR3 sequence is 13 residues long. CDR3 residues: CASMAGRMGGYTF. CDR3 in DNA: TGTGCCAGCATGGCGGGACGGATGGGCGGCTACACCTTC.

Only one count was recorded for this clone. This chain uses TRBV7-9 with TRBJ1-1; a weak D match, TRBD1 (5 bases). V gave up 6 bases and J gave up 1 base, with 18 bases separating them. CDR3 length: 16 residues. Germline CDR1 and CDR2: SEHNR and FQNEAQ (reference sequence). CDR3 DNA sequence: TGTGCCAGCAGGTTGACAGTCGGATATGGGAACACTGAAGCTTTCTTT. It yields the protein CASRLTVGYGNTEAFF.